A selection of T cell receptor beta chains follows, all from one sample in a study of siplizumab effects on memory and regulatory T cells. Generated by immunoSEQ multiplex PCR, the TCRdb table keeps only in-frame clones and is missing some. The profile shows 100,000 or so clones, 75% to 95% of them singletons. The sample comprised CD4+ T cells sorted from blood. These receptors were taken from a human donor in good health. Some clones in this sample may be carry-over from other donors' samples. The CDR3 runs from the conserved cysteine through the conserved F or W. A D gene is named only where the DNA matches it firmly. Clone size is stated in some rows and not others, as once, few, many or a class when expanded.

>TRBV18|-|TRBJ2-2|-
CASHKSGELFF
TGTGCCAGCCACAAGAGCGGGGAGCTGTTTTTT
>TRBV19|-|TRBJ2-1|-
CASSIGDNEQFF
TGTGCCAGTAGTATAGGTGACAATGAGCAGTTCTTC
>TRBV28|-|TRBJ2-3|TRBD1
CASSLRDRDTQYF
TGTGCCAGCAGTTTAAGGGACAGAGATACGCAGTATTTT
>TRBV25-1|-|TRBJ1-2|-
CASSALNGRNGYTF
TGTGCCAGCAGTGCCCTAAATGGACGGAATGGCTACACCTTC
>TRBV5-6|few|TRBJ2-6|TRBD1
CASSGDRWESGANVLTF
TGTGCCAGCAGCGGGGACAGGTGGGAATCTGGGGCCAACGTCCTGACTTTC
>TRBV2|-|TRBJ2-3|-
CASRRRSATDTQYF
TGTGCCAGCAGGAGGCGGTCTGCCACAGATACGCAGTATTTT
>TRBV2|-|TRBJ2-3|TRBD2
CASSGAGTSGDTQYF
TGTGCCAGCAGTGGGGCCGGGACTAGCGGCGATACGCAGTATTTT
>TRBV5-1|-|TRBJ1-6|-
CASSFDGFNSPLHF
TGCGCCAGCAGCTTTGACGGATTTAATTCACCCCTCCACTTT
>TRBV6-5|-|TRBJ1-2|TRBD1
CASSLQGAPQYGYTF
TGTGCCAGCAGTTTACAGGGGGCGCCCCAATATGGCTACACCTTC
>TRBV6-6|few|TRBJ1-1|TRBD1
CARPRGTGFMNTEAFF
TGTGCCAGGCCTCGCGGGACAGGTTTCATGAACACTGAAGCTTTCTTT
>TRBV11-2|-|TRBJ2-1|TRBD2
CASSRGLGVGEQFF
TGTGCCAGCAGCCGTGGACTAGGCGTCGGTGAGCAGTTCTTC
>TRBV5-1|-|TRBJ2-7|TRBD1
CASSFTGDPGEQYF
TGCGCCAGCAGCTTTACAGGGGACCCAGGGGAGCAGTACTTC
>TRBV6-5|-|TRBJ2-7|-
CASSERQSYEQYF
TGTGCCAGTTCCGAGCGGCAGTCCTACGAGCAGTACTTC
>TRBV10-1|-|TRBJ2-1|TRBD2
CASSDLLAGVGSYNEQFF
TGCGCCAGCAGTGACTTACTAGCGGGAGTAGGGTCCTACAATGAGCAGTTCTTC
>TRBV19|-|TRBJ1-1|TRBD1
CASSVGQGNTEAFF
TGTGCCAGTAGTGTGGGACAGGGGAACACTGAAGCTTTCTTT
>TRBV5-4|-|TRBJ2-5|TRBD2
CASSPGLAGGPEETQYF
TGTGCCAGCAGCCCGGGACTAGCGGGAGGGCCGGAAGAGACCCAGTACTTC
>TRBV21-1|-|TRBJ1-1|-
CASSGYRDHITEAFF
TGTGCCAGCAGCGGTTATAGGGATCATATCACTGAAGCTTTCTTT
>TRBV7-2|-|TRBJ2-2|TRBD2
CASSLSLTSGVAGELFF
TGTGCCAGCAGCTTATCTTTAACTAGCGGGGTAGCCGGGGAGCTGTTTTTT
>TRBV7-9|once|TRBJ1-1|-
CASSLSTEAFF
TGTGCCAGCAGCCTTAGCACTGAAGCTTTCTTT
>TRBV19|-|TRBJ2-3|-
CASSHYSDTQYF
TGTGCCAGTAGCCACTACTCAGATACGCAGTATTTT
>TRBV11-2|-|TRBJ2-5|-
CASSPLDRRARETQYF
TGTGCCAGCAGCCCTCTTGACCGGAGGGCCAGAGAGACCCAGTACTTC
>TRBV13|few|TRBJ2-3|TRBD2
CASSLGTSGSVDTQYF
TGTGCCAGCAGCCTGGGGACTAGCGGGAGTGTGGATACGCAGTATTTT
>TRBV2|-|TRBJ2-7|TRBD1
CASSEGGTGYEQYF
TGTGCCAGCAGTGAAGGGGGGACAGGCTACGAGCAGTACTTC
>TRBV29-1|once|TRBJ2-7|TRBD1
CSAGTGYEQYF
TGCAGCGCAGGGACAGGCTACGAGCAGTACTTC
>TRBV18|-|TRBJ2-3|TRBD2
CASSPGSGRDTQYF
TGTGCCAGCTCACCAGGCAGCGGGAGAGATACGCAATATTTT
>TRBV6-1|-|TRBJ1-1|TRBD1
CASSGTGDTEAFF
TGTGCCAGCAGTGGTACAGGGGACACTGAAGCTTTCTTT
>TRBV5-6|-|TRBJ1-1|-
CASSFAPNREAFF
TGTGCCAGCAGCTTCGCGCCCAATCGTGAAGCTTTCTTT
>TRBV11-3|-|TRBJ2-1|-
CASSLDRWDEQFF
TGTGCCAGCAGCTTAGACCGGTGGGACGAGCAGTTCTTC
>TRBV5-1|once|TRBJ1-4|TRBD1
CASSSGQGNEKLFF
TGCGCCAGCAGCTCCGGACAGGGGAATGAAAAACTGTTTTTT
>TRBV25-1|-|TRBJ1-2|TRBD1
CASRQTGGRGYGYTF
TGTGCCAGCAGGCAAACAGGGGGTCGGGGCTATGGCTACACCTTC
>TRBV5-6|once|TRBJ1-2|TRBD1
CASSLDRGGFYGYTF
TGTGCCAGCAGCTTGGACAGGGGGGGATTCTATGGCTACACCTTC
>TRBV7-8|-|TRBJ2-7|-
CASSSKGGASPGRQYF
TGTGCCAGCAGCTCTAAGGGGGGGGCTAGTCCGGGGCGGCAGTACTTC
>TRBV7-3|-|TRBJ2-1|TRBD2
CASSSGTIPNEQFF
TGTGCCAGCAGCTCCGGGACTATCCCCAATGAGCAGTTCTTC
>TRBV5-1|-|TRBJ2-5|-
CASSLEPGTAGETQYF
TGCGCCAGCAGCTTGGAGCCCGGGACAGCGGGTGAGACCCAGTACTTC
>TRBV5-1|-|TRBJ2-2|TRBD2
CASSSTSGRADTGELFF
TGCGCCAGCAGTTCTACTAGCGGGAGGGCCGACACCGGGGAGCTGTTTTTT
>TRBV7-8|-|TRBJ1-4|-
CATGLTNEKLFF
TGTGCCACGGGGTTAACTAATGAAAAACTGTTTTTT
>TRBV19|-|TRBJ1-1|TRBD1
CASRSGTGGFTEAFF
TGTGCCAGTAGATCCGGGACAGGCGGTTTCACTGAAGCTTTCTTT
>TRBV5-5|-|TRBJ1-1|-
CASSLDPRGSMNTEAFF
TGTGCCAGCAGCTTAGATCCTCGGGGGTCCATGAACACTGAAGCTTTCTTT
>TRBV13|-|TRBJ2-1|-
CASSLRAFTRSWDEQFF
TGTGCCAGCAGCTTACGGGCCTTCACCCGCTCGTGGGATGAGCAGTTCTTC
>TRBV6-5|-|TRBJ2-7|-
CASSSASSEQYF
TGTGCCAGCAGTTCCGCCTCCTCAGAGCAGTACTTC
>TRBV5-1|-|TRBJ2-1|TRBD2
CASSLYLAGAQQFF
TGCGCCAGCAGCTTGTATCTAGCGGGAGCCCAGCAGTTCTTC
>TRBV10-1|-|TRBJ2-3|TRBD2
CASSRTSGRSDTQYF
TGCGCCAGCAGCCGGACTAGCGGGAGGTCAGATACGCAGTATTTT
>TRBV14|once|TRBJ1-2|-
CASSQDPSRRGVGGYTF
TGTGCCAGCAGCCAAGATCCTTCCCGCAGGGGAGTAGGTGGCTACACCTTC
>TRBV6-1|-|TRBJ2-3|TRBD2
CASSEGFGGRVTDTQYF
TGTGCCAGCAGTGAGGGGTTTGGCGGGAGGGTCACAGATACGCAGTATTTT
>TRBV6-1|-|TRBJ2-1|TRBD1
CASSDFSRGQGEQFF
TGTGCCAGCAGTGATTTCAGCAGGGGGCAAGGTGAGCAGTTCTTC